This note documents a single TCR beta chain sequence. Its target is unknown. This entry is derived from a study of T cells after yellow fever vaccination. The CDR3 spans 15 residues. The V gene end was trimmed by 4 bases and the J gene end by 14 bases; junction bases not matched to a gene: 13. Germline V lookup: CDR1 SGHKS, CDR2 YYEKEE (reference sequence). Findings of the study overall: Post-booster samples contained most primary-vaccination clones (about 96% CD4, roughly 88% CD8). The secondary T-cell response peaked on day 5, not day 15, but was weaker.

TCRdb called the 5' RACE reads again in MiXCR, with one record for every CDR3 protein. The table includes approximately 300,000 distinct CDR3 sequences, roughly 10% detected once. The V call is TRBV5-5, the J call TRBJ1-6; 9 bases align to TRBD1. The material was CD4+ T cells sorted from PBMCs, obtained 45 days after the yellow fever booster vaccination. The clonotype originates from a man in his late teens or twenties who received the YFV17D yellow fever vaccine. The CDR3 loop reads CASSAETGGPPSLHF. In nucleotides, the CDR3 is TGTGCCAGCAGCGCCGAGACAGGGGGTCCTCCGTCCCTCCACTTT.